The clone carrying this T cell receptor beta chain was picked up a small number of times. As yet, its antigen is unknown. There are 11 residues in the CDR3. CDR1 is SQVTM, CDR2 ANQGSEA, per germline. V was cut by 6 bases and J by 7 bases, with 12 bases left in between. 5'-RACE, quantitative and with molecular barcodes, yielded the TCR beta libraries. MiXCR, applied by TCRdb to the 5' RACE reads, yields one record per CDR3 protein. The profile shows about 420,000 distinct CDR3 sequences, more than 20% of them singletons. These data belong to a study of CD8 T cells in ankylosing spondylitis. Overall study results and limits: Significant enrichment of disease-linked clones was reported in matched ankylosing spondylitis synovial fluid. Reactive arthritis synovial fluid and blood were previously reported to contain some motif variants. A CD8+ phenotype characterized the disease-linked clones, which were relatively rare in peripheral blood. The study identified a TCR beta motif of under ten highly homologous variants that appeared characteristic of ankylosing spondylitis blood.

The chain has TRBV29-1 and TRBJ1-2, with D possibly TRBD1 on 5 matching bases. The sequencing input was blood, either unsorted or a sorted T cell fraction (not recorded which). The clonotype originates from a male donor with ankylosing spondylitis. The CDR3 DNA follows: TGCAGCGTGCAACGGGACTTTGGCTACACCTTC. It yields the protein CSVQRDFGYTF. The full variable domain, in which reference TRBV29-1 and TRBJ1-2 provide the parts outside the CDR3, is SAVISQKPSRDICQRGTSLTIQCQVDSQVTMMFWYRQQPGQSLTLIATANQGSEATYESGFVIDKFPISRPNLTFSTLTVSNMSPEDSSIYLCSVQRDFGYTFGSGTRLTVV.